The sample holds one count of the clone carrying this T cell receptor (beta chain). The data originate from a study of technical replicates of blood from a handful of donors. Method: immunoSEQ multiplex PCR; TCRdb's copy keeps in-frame clones and lacks some. In the table there are more than 65,000 clones, approximately 96% of which are singletons. Germline values: CDR1 SEHNR, CDR2 FQNEAQ (reference sequence). This CDR3 spans 16 amino acids. Trimming took off 2 bases at V and 2 bases at J, with 15 bases between the two ends. The TCR originated in a human donor in good health. Sequencing was carried out using T cells isolated from PBMCs. This sequence joins TRBV7-9 and TRBJ1-2; D is perhaps TRBD1 (6 bases). The CDR3 sequence is CASSLTRQEKNYGYTF. DNA for the CDR3: TGTGCCAGCAGCTTAACGAGACAGGAGAAAAACTATGGCTACACCTTC. The full variable domain, in which reference TRBV7-9 and TRBJ1-2 provide the parts outside the CDR3, is DTGVSQNPRHKITKRGQNVTFRCDPISEHNRLYWYRQTLGQGPEFLTYFQNEAQLEKSRLLSDRFSAERPKGSFSTLEIQRTEQGDSAMYLCASSLTRQEKNYGYTFGSGTRLTVV.